The source of this TCR beta chain is a study of T cells in Graves' hyperthyroidism and ophthalmopathy. Amplified regions were TCR beta CDR3 sequences from RNA transcripts. HTBI primers were employed in a first-round RT-PCR of the TCR CDR3. TCRdb processed the multiplex PCR reads anew with MiXCR; each CDR3 protein has one entry. The sample consists of around 290,000 distinct CDR3 sequences, roughly an eighth of them appearing once. This clonotype was seen only a few times. This CDR3 is 16 amino acids long. The trim removed 6 bases at V and 3 bases at J, leaving 13 bases unmatched. Germline CDR1 is DFQATT and CDR2 is SNEGSKA (reference sequence).

Sequenced input: blood. The V gene is TRBV20-1, the J gene TRBJ2-7; 11 bases are a match to TRBD2. The TCR comes from a woman aged 40 to 50 with Graves' hyperthyroidism. The CDR3 DNA is TGCAGTGCCCCCAGTGGGCTAGCGGGAGGTGGCTACGAGCAGTACTTC. Translating gives CSAPSGLAGGGYEQYF.